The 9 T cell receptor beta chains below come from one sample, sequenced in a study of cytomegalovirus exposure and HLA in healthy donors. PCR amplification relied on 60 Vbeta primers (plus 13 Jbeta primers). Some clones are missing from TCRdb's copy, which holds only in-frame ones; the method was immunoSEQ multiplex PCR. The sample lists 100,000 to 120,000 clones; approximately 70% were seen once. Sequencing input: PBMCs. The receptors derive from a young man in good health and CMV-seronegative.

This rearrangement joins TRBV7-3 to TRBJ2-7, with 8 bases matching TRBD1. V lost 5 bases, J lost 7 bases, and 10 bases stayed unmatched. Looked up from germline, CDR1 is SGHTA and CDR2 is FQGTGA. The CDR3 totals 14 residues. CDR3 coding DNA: TGTGCCAGCAGCCATTTTTCAGGGGGCGATGAGCAGTACTTC. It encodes CASSHFSGGDEQYF.

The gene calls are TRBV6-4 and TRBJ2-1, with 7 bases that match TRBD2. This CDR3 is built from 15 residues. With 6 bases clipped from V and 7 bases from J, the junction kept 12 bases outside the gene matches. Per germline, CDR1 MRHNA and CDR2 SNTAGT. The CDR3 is CASSLFGEGLNEQFF. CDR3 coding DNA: TGTGCCAGCAGCCTATTCGGGGAGGGCCTAAATGAGCAGTTCTTC.

CDR3 DNA: TGTGCCAGCAGTTACGGGGACTCCCTCTCTGGAAACACCATATATTTT. It is translated as CASSYGDSLSGNTIYF. The chain links TRBV6-5 to TRBJ1-3; perhaps TRBD1 as D (5 bases). Germline V gene sequence: CDR1 MNHEY, CDR2 SVGAGI. The CDR3 contains 16 residues. Trimming pared 2 bases from V and 0 bases from J, leaving 11 bases between.

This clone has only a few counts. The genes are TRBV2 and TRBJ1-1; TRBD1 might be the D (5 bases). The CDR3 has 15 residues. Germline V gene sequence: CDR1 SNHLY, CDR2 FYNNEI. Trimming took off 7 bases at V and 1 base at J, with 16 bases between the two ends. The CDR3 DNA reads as TGTGCCAGCACCATACAAGGACACGGGAACACTGAAGCTTTCTTT. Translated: CASTIQGHGNTEAFF.

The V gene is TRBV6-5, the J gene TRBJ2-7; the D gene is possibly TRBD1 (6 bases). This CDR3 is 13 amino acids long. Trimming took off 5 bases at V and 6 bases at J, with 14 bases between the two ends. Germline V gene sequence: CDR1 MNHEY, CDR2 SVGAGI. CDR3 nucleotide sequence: TGTGCCAGCAGTCAGCTACAGGGTCGCGAGCAGTACTTC. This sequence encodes CASSQLQGREQYF.

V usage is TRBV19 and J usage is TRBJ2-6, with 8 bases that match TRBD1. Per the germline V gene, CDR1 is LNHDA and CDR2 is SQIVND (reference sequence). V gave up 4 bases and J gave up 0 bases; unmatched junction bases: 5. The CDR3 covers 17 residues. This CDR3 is CASSNRTGLSGANVLTF. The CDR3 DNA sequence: TGTGCCAGTAGTAATAGGACAGGGCTCTCTGGGGCCAACGTCCTGACTTTC.

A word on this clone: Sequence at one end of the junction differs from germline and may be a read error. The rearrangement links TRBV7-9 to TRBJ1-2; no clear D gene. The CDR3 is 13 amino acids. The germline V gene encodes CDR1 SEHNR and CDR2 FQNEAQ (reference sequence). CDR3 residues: CSSSFRGFYGYTF. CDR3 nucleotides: TGTTCCAGCAGCTTTCGCGGATTCTATGGCTACACCTTC.

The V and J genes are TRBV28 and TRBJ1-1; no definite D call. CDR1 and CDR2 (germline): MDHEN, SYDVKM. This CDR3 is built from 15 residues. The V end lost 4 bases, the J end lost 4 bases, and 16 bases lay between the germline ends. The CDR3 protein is CASSSLGRPTTEAFF. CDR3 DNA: TGTGCCAGCAGTTCCCTCGGGAGGCCGACCACTGAAGCTTTCTTT.

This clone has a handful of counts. The CDR3: CASSSPQTGAPGNTIYF. CDR3 in DNA: TGTGCCAGCAGTTCGCCCCAAACAGGGGCTCCAGGAAACACCATATATTTT. This chain connects TRBV28 to TRBJ1-3, with 7 bases that match TRBD1. CDR1 is MDHEN, CDR2 SYDVKM, per germline. The CDR3 runs 17 residues. V trimming: 4 bases; J trimming: 4 bases; junction bases outside the gene matches: 13.